This T cell receptor beta chain was sequenced for a study of blood T cell repertoires in COVID-19. Produced via immunoSEQ multiplex PCR; TCRdb's table is partial and in-frame only. The table shows 140,000 to 150,000 clones, with 75% to 90% occurring only once. Germline CDR1 and CDR2: MNHEY and SVGEGT. Trimming cost V 6 bases and J 2 bases, with 16 bases left between them. The CDR3 is made up of 16 amino acids. Participants came from around 25 US areas, aged roughly 18 to 95 years. The rearrangement joins TRBV6-2 or TRBV6-3 to TRBJ2-2, with D perhaps TRBD2 (6 bases). Sample: PBMCs or T cells enriched from blood (not recorded which). The receptor's source is a man between 60 and 75 years old who had recovered from COVID-19. This CDR3 is CASSPRGSGNTGELFF. The CDR3 DNA sequence: TGTGCCAGCAGCCCTCGGGGGAGTGGTAACACCGGGGAGCTGTTTTTT.